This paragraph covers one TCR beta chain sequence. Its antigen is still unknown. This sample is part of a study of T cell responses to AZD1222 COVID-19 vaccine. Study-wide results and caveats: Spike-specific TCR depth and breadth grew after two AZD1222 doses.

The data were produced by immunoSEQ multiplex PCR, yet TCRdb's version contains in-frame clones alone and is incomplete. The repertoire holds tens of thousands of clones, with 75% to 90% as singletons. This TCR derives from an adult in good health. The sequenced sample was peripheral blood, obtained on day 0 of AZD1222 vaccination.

The CDR3 reads CASSITSYEQYF. CDR3 sequence (DNA): TGTGCCAGCAGCATAACCTCCTACGAGCAGTACTTC. The chain links TRBV13 to TRBJ2-7; no definite D call. V lost 5 bases, J lost 0 bases, and 5 bases lay in between. The CDR3 extends over 12 amino acids. Germline V gene data show CDR1 as PRHDT and CDR2 as FYEKMQ (reference sequence).